These T cell receptor beta chains were read from a single sample in a study of vaccination and CD4 T cells after COVID-19. The antigens of these receptors remain unknown. TCRdb reprocessed the PCR reads via MiXCR and lists one record per CDR3 protein. The sample contains 6,000 to 6,500 distinct CDR3 sequences, approximately 47% of which appear only once. Sequencing used CD4+ T cells from blood, cultured in vitro. Receptors were obtained from a human donor in good health. The CDR3 runs from the conserved cysteine through the conserved F or W. The order of the fields is CDR3 protein, CDR3 DNA, D gene, clone size, V gene, J gene. D genes are given only for firm matches. Expanded clones get a size class; other rows say once, few or many, or leave the size out.

CDR3aa: CSARETGNTGELFF
CDR3nt: TGCAGTGCTAGGGAAACGGGGAACACCGGGGAGCTGTTTTTT
d_gene: .
abundance: .
v_gene: TRBV20-1
j_gene: TRBJ2-2

CDR3aa: CASSPLLDTQYF
CDR3nt: TGTGCCAGCAGCCCTCTATTAGATACGCAGTATTTT
d_gene: .
abundance: few
v_gene: TRBV7-7
j_gene: TRBJ2-3

CDR3aa: CASSSRLAGGRETQYF
CDR3nt: TGTGCCAGCAGCTCACGACTAGCGGGGGGGAGGGAGACCCAGTACTTC
d_gene: TRBD2
abundance: few
v_gene: TRBV7-2
j_gene: TRBJ2-5

CDR3aa: CASSLSRGGETQYF
CDR3nt: TGTGCCAGCAGCTTAAGCCGGGGAGGCGAGACCCAGTACTTC
d_gene: .
abundance: .
v_gene: TRBV7-2
j_gene: TRBJ2-5

CDR3aa: CSARRAGPNTEAFF
CDR3nt: TGCAGTGCTAGGAGAGCCGGACCAAACACTGAAGCTTTCTTT
d_gene: .
abundance: .
v_gene: TRBV20-1
j_gene: TRBJ1-1

CDR3aa: CAWSVGGDQIGYGYTF
CDR3nt: TGTGCCTGGAGTGTAGGGGGTGACCAGATTGGCTATGGCTACACCTTC
d_gene: .
abundance: .
v_gene: TRBV30
j_gene: TRBJ1-2

CDR3aa: CASSILDRPLNTEAFF
CDR3nt: TGTGCCAGTAGTATCCTGGACAGACCATTGAACACTGAAGCTTTCTTT
d_gene: .
abundance: .
v_gene: TRBV19
j_gene: TRBJ1-1

CDR3aa: CASSEAGGTDTQYF
CDR3nt: TGTGCCAGCAGTGAAGCGGGGGGCACAGATACGCAGTATTTT
d_gene: TRBD2
abundance: .
v_gene: TRBV6-4
j_gene: TRBJ2-3

CDR3aa: CAGGTDSNSPLHF
CDR3nt: TGTGCCGGGGGGACAGACTCTAATTCACCCCTCCACTTT
d_gene: TRBD1
abundance: .
v_gene: TRBV6-1
j_gene: TRBJ1-6

CDR3aa: CASSQGTGITEAFF
CDR3nt: TGTGCCAGCAGCCAAGGGACAGGGATCACTGAAGCTTTCTTT
d_gene: TRBD1
abundance: .
v_gene: TRBV6-1
j_gene: TRBJ1-1

CDR3aa: CASSAPGLNTEAFF
CDR3nt: TGTGCCAGCAGTGCACCGGGACTGAACACTGAAGCTTTCTTT
d_gene: .
abundance: once
v_gene: TRBV6-1
j_gene: TRBJ1-1

CDR3aa: CSAITTGAGTETQYF
CDR3nt: TGCAGTGCTATCACGACGGGGGCCGGCACCGAGACCCAGTACTTC
d_gene: .
abundance: few
v_gene: TRBV20-1
j_gene: TRBJ2-5

CDR3aa: CASSRDSSYDEQYF
CDR3nt: TGTGCCAGCAGCCGCGACAGTTCATACGATGAGCAGTACTTC
d_gene: .
abundance: .
v_gene: TRBV2
j_gene: TRBJ2-7

CDR3aa: CASSPVGGWGDIYGYTF
CDR3nt: TGTGCCAGCAGCCCAGTTGGTGGCTGGGGTGATATCTATGGCTACACCTTC
d_gene: .
abundance: .
v_gene: TRBV7-2
j_gene: TRBJ1-2

CDR3aa: CASTAQGSNQPQHF
CDR3nt: TGTGCCAGCACGGCCCAGGGTAGCAATCAGCCCCAGCATTTT
d_gene: .
abundance: .
v_gene: TRBV2
j_gene: TRBJ1-5

CDR3aa: CASSTPDRGRTEAFF
CDR3nt: TGTGCCAGCAGCACCCCTGATAGGGGGAGGACTGAAGCTTTCTTT
d_gene: .
abundance: few
v_gene: TRBV27
j_gene: TRBJ1-1

CDR3aa: CASSRGADTQYF
CDR3nt: TGCGCCAGCAGTAGAGGAGCAGATACGCAGTATTTT
d_gene: .
abundance: .
v_gene: TRBV10-1
j_gene: TRBJ2-3

CDR3aa: CASKWMDEKLFF
CDR3nt: TGTGCCAGCAAGTGGATGGATGAAAAACTGTTTTTT
d_gene: .
abundance: .
v_gene: TRBV2
j_gene: TRBJ1-4

CDR3aa: CASSLAGRPDQPQHF
CDR3nt: TGTGCCAGCAGCTTAGCCGGCAGGCCTGATCAGCCCCAGCATTTT
d_gene: .
abundance: medium-sized
v_gene: TRBV7-8
j_gene: TRBJ1-5

CDR3aa: CASSLIYPPDTQYF
CDR3nt: TGTGCCAGCAGTTTAATTTACCCCCCAGATACGCAGTATTTT
d_gene: .
abundance: .
v_gene: TRBV27
j_gene: TRBJ2-3

CDR3aa: CASSDQAGGDGELFF
CDR3nt: TGTGCCAGCAGCGACCAAGCTGGGGGTGACGGGGAGCTGTTTTTT
d_gene: .
abundance: .
v_gene: TRBV6-4
j_gene: TRBJ2-2

CDR3aa: CASSPGQGYYGYTF
CDR3nt: TGTGCCAGTAGCCCGGGACAGGGGTATTATGGCTACACCTTC
d_gene: TRBD1
abundance: .
v_gene: TRBV19
j_gene: TRBJ1-2

CDR3aa: CASSFDRTLNTEAFF
CDR3nt: TGTGCCAGCAGTTTCGACAGGACCTTGAACACTGAAGCTTTCTTT
d_gene: .
abundance: few
v_gene: TRBV27
j_gene: TRBJ1-1

CDR3aa: CSGAGVNEKLFF
CDR3nt: TGCAGTGGGGCAGGGGTCAACGAAAAACTGTTTTTT
d_gene: .
abundance: few
v_gene: TRBV20-1
j_gene: TRBJ1-4

CDR3aa: CASNPSGGSDTQYF
CDR3nt: TGTGCCAGCAATCCGAGCGGGGGATCAGATACGCAGTATTTT
d_gene: TRBD2
abundance: .
v_gene: TRBV2
j_gene: TRBJ2-3

CDR3aa: CASSASSGGLYNEQFF
CDR3nt: TGTGCCAGCAGCGCCTCTAGCGGGGGGCTATACAATGAGCAGTTCTTC
d_gene: TRBD2
abundance: .
v_gene: TRBV7-9
j_gene: TRBJ2-1

CDR3aa: CASSPQGPLGNSPLHF
CDR3nt: TGTGCCAGCTCCCCACAGGGCCCCCTCGGGAATTCACCCCTCCACTTT
d_gene: .
abundance: few
v_gene: TRBV18
j_gene: TRBJ1-6

CDR3aa: CASSLGSGDYGYTF
CDR3nt: TGTGCCAGCAGCTTAGGGTCAGGGGACTATGGCTACACCTTC
d_gene: .
abundance: .
v_gene: TRBV7-6
j_gene: TRBJ1-2

CDR3aa: CASSIRLAVDYNEQFF
CDR3nt: TGTGCCAGTAGTATTAGACTAGCGGTCGATTACAATGAGCAGTTCTTC
d_gene: TRBD2
abundance: .
v_gene: TRBV19
j_gene: TRBJ2-1

CDR3aa: CASSQDPGIITEAFF
CDR3nt: TGCGCCAGCAGCCAAGATCCAGGGATAATTACTGAAGCTTTCTTT
d_gene: .
abundance: .
v_gene: TRBV4-1
j_gene: TRBJ1-1

CDR3aa: CASSPGGSRANVLTF
CDR3nt: TGTGCCAGCAGCCCCGGGGGCTCTAGGGCCAACGTCCTGACTTTC
d_gene: .
abundance: .
v_gene: TRBV5-4
j_gene: TRBJ2-6

CDR3aa: CASSQPWTADGYTF
CDR3nt: TGTGCCAGTAGCCAACCCTGGACGGCAGATGGCTACACCTTC
d_gene: .
abundance: few
v_gene: TRBV19
j_gene: TRBJ1-2

CDR3aa: CATSERGEETQYF
CDR3nt: TGTGCCACCAGTGAAAGGGGGGAAGAGACCCAGTACTTC
d_gene: .
abundance: .
v_gene: TRBV24-1
j_gene: TRBJ2-5

CDR3aa: CSVRTGGIYGYTF
CDR3nt: TGCAGCGTTCGGACAGGGGGCATTTATGGCTACACCTTC
d_gene: TRBD1
abundance: .
v_gene: TRBV29-1
j_gene: TRBJ1-2

CDR3aa: CARDRRETNTEAFF
CDR3nt: TGTGCCCGAGACCGGAGGGAAACGAACACTGAAGCTTTCTTT
d_gene: .
abundance: large
v_gene: TRBV7-2
j_gene: TRBJ1-1

CDR3aa: CSARESSYEQYF
CDR3nt: TGCAGTGCTAGGGAGAGCTCCTACGAGCAGTACTTC
d_gene: .
abundance: .
v_gene: TRBV20-1
j_gene: TRBJ2-7

CDR3aa: CAWRKDRLSGETQYF
CDR3nt: TGTGCCTGGAGAAAAGACAGGTTGAGTGGAGAGACCCAGTACTTC
d_gene: .
abundance: few
v_gene: TRBV30
j_gene: TRBJ2-5

CDR3aa: CASSLGGDRDEQFF
CDR3nt: TGTGCCAGCAGCTTAGGCGGGGATAGGGATGAGCAGTTCTTC
d_gene: .
abundance: .
v_gene: TRBV7-3
j_gene: TRBJ2-1

CDR3aa: CASRDSGASGNTIYF
CDR3nt: TGCGCCAGCAGGGACAGTGGAGCGTCTGGAAACACCATATATTTT
d_gene: .
abundance: once
v_gene: TRBV10-1
j_gene: TRBJ1-3

CDR3aa: CASSLVGTGIQGYGYTF
CDR3nt: TGTGCCAGCAGCTTAGTAGGGACGGGGATTCAGGGGTATGGCTACACCTTC
d_gene: .
abundance: .
v_gene: TRBV7-2
j_gene: TRBJ1-2

CDR3aa: CATSTYTGELFF
CDR3nt: TGTGCCACCAGTACATACACCGGGGAGCTGTTTTTT
d_gene: .
abundance: .
v_gene: TRBV24-1
j_gene: TRBJ2-2

CDR3aa: CSANPGDITDTQYF
CDR3nt: TGCAGTGCTAACCCGGGGGACATCACAGATACGCAGTATTTT
d_gene: .
abundance: .
v_gene: TRBV20-1
j_gene: TRBJ2-3

CDR3aa: CASSLGSGGGAYGYTF
CDR3nt: TGTGCCAGCAGCTTAGGATCGGGAGGGGGGGCCTATGGCTACACCTTC
d_gene: .
abundance: few
v_gene: TRBV7-2
j_gene: TRBJ1-2

CDR3aa: CASSYKQGRKPQHF
CDR3nt: TGTGCCAGCAGTTATAAACAGGGGAGGAAGCCCCAGCATTTT
d_gene: TRBD1
abundance: .
v_gene: TRBV6-7
j_gene: TRBJ1-5

CDR3aa: CSVVPQGSTDTQYF
CDR3nt: TGCAGCGTTGTCCCCCAGGGGAGCACAGATACGCAGTATTTT
d_gene: .
abundance: few
v_gene: TRBV29-1
j_gene: TRBJ2-3

CDR3aa: CASSRSPRRRGREPQHF
CDR3nt: TGTGCCAGCAGCCGCTCTCCTCGGAGAAGGGGGCGGGAGCCCCAGCATTTT
d_gene: .
abundance: .
v_gene: TRBV21-1
j_gene: TRBJ1-5

CDR3aa: CASSFPGIQPQHF
CDR3nt: TGTGCCAGTAGTTTTCCCGGAATTCAGCCCCAGCATTTT
d_gene: .
abundance: once
v_gene: TRBV19
j_gene: TRBJ1-5

CDR3aa: CASSLGAQGPQGIQHF
CDR3nt: TGTGCCAGCAGCTTAGGGGCACAGGGCCCACAAGGCATCCAGCATTTT
d_gene: .
abundance: .
v_gene: TRBV7-2
j_gene: TRBJ1-5

CDR3aa: CASSDTGQANTEAFF
CDR3nt: TGTGCCAGCAGTGATACGGGACAGGCAAACACTGAAGCTTTCTTT
d_gene: TRBD1
abundance: few
v_gene: TRBV12-3/TRBV12-4
j_gene: TRBJ1-1

CDR3aa: CASSVDRGQTADTQYF
CDR3nt: TGTGCCAGCAGTGTAGATAGGGGACAGACAGCAGATACGCAGTATTTT
d_gene: TRBD1
abundance: .
v_gene: TRBV27
j_gene: TRBJ2-3

CDR3aa: CASSIWAGEQPQHF
CDR3nt: TGTGCCAGTAGTATATGGGCAGGGGAACAGCCCCAGCATTTT
d_gene: .
abundance: few
v_gene: TRBV19
j_gene: TRBJ1-5

CDR3aa: CSARGTGALREQFF
CDR3nt: TGCAGTGCTAGGGGGACAGGGGCCCTCAGGGAGCAGTTCTTC
d_gene: TRBD1
abundance: .
v_gene: TRBV20-1
j_gene: TRBJ2-1

CDR3aa: CASSVQGQGARYTF
CDR3nt: TGTGCCAGCAGTGTTCAAGGACAGGGGGCCCGGTACACCTTC
d_gene: TRBD1
abundance: few
v_gene: TRBV6-1
j_gene: TRBJ1-2

CDR3aa: CASRIVTTGELFF
CDR3nt: TGTGCCAGCAGGATTGTGACGACCGGGGAGCTGTTTTTT
d_gene: .
abundance: .
v_gene: TRBV6-1
j_gene: TRBJ2-2

CDR3aa: CASSLGDSGVNEQFF
CDR3nt: TGCGCCAGCAGCTTGGGGGATAGCGGGGTGAATGAGCAGTTCTTC
d_gene: TRBD2
abundance: .
v_gene: TRBV5-1
j_gene: TRBJ2-1